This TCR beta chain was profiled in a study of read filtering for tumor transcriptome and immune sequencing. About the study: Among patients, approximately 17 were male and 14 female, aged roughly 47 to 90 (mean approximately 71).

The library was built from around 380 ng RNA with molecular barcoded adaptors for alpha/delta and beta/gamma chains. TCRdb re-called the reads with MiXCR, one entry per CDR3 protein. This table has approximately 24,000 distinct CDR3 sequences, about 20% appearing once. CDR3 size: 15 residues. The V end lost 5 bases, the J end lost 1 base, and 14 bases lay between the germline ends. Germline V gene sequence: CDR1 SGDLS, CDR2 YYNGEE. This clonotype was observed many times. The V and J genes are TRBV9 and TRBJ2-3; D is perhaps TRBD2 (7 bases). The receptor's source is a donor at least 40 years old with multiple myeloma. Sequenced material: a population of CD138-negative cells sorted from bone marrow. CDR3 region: CASSEGGVGTDTQYF. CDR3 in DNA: TGTGCCAGCAGTGAAGGGGGGGTGGGCACAGATACGCAGTATTTT.